This TCR beta chain was captured by sequencing in a study of CD8 T cells in ankylosing spondylitis. This clonotype occurred a few times. Its target is not known. Notes on the study in general: In reactive arthritis synovial fluid and blood, some motif variants had been reported before. Disease-linked clones had a CD8+ phenotype and relatively low frequency in peripheral blood. Researchers reportedly found disease-linked clones significantly enriched in matched ankylosing spondylitis synovial fluid. There was a TCR beta motif, made of eight highly homologous variants, that appeared characteristic of ankylosing spondylitis blood.

This CDR3 spans 16 amino acids. Trimming stripped 0 bases from V and 6 bases from J, with 13 bases between. Germline assignment: CDR1 SGDLS and CDR2 YYNGEE. Making the TCR beta libraries involved quantitative 5'-RACE with molecular barcodes. TCRdb used MiXCR to reprocess the 5' RACE reads, holding one entry per CDR3 protein. The sample consists of roughly 700,000 distinct CDR3 sequences, 15% to 20% of them appearing once. This sequence joins TRBV9 and TRBJ1-6, with no clear D. This clonotype originated in a male donor with ankylosing spondylitis. Sequenced sample: blood, either unsorted or a sorted T cell fraction (not recorded which). CDR3 residues: CASSVGWGDRNSPLHF. The CDR3 DNA reads TGTGCCAGCAGCGTAGGGTGGGGAGATCGTAATTCACCCCTCCACTTT.